These 21 T cell receptor beta chains share one sample of origin, sequenced in a study of OX40 agonist ivuxolimab in advanced cancers. Profiling relied on immunoSEQ multiplex PCR, and the TCRdb table lists in-frame clones only, not all of them. The table records about 58,000 clones, 75% to 90% of them present only once. Sample: CD4+ or CD8+ T cells sorted from blood, taken in a trial of the OX40 agonist ivuxolimab. The receptors derive from an adult with an advanced solid tumor such as melanoma, head and neck, liver or kidney cancer.

This clone was seen once. V usage is TRBV14 and J usage is TRBJ1-6; D call uncertain. Germline assignment: CDR1 SGHDN and CDR2 FVKESK. V was shortened by 0 bases and J by 7 bases, with 10 bases between the two germline ends. The CDR3 is 15 residues long. The DNA of the CDR3 is TGTGCCAGCAGCCAAGATCCCAGTTCAAATTCACCCCTCCACTTT. Translated: CASSQDPSSNSPLHF.

This rearrangement joins TRBV20-1 to TRBJ2-1; D is ambiguous. Trimming shortened V by 5 bases and J by 6 bases, and 8 bases separated the two germline ends. Germline CDR1 is DFQATT and CDR2 is SNEGSKA (reference sequence). The CDR3 loop spans 11 amino acids. The CDR3 spells CSAQKRNEQFF. The CDR3 nucleotides read TGCAGTGCTCAAAAACGCAATGAGCAGTTCTTC.

The rearrangement uses TRBV18 and TRBJ1-2; no definite D call. Germline V gene data show CDR1 as KGHSH and CDR2 as LQKENI. Trimming removed 3 bases at V and 2 bases at J, with 19 bases between. The CDR3 spans 17 residues. The CDR3 region has the DNA TGTGCCAGCTCACCCACTGCCGAGGTCAATCCGAACTATGGCTACACCTTC. As protein: CASSPTAEVNPNYGYTF.

V and J are TRBV4-1 and TRBJ2-2; TRBD1 agrees at 11 bases. Trimming removed 5 bases from V and 6 bases from J; junction bases left unmatched: 5. The CDR3 sequence is 15 residues long. The germline V gene encodes CDR1 MGHRA and CDR2 YSYEKL. The CDR3 region has the DNA TGCGCCAGCAGCTCGGGACAGGGGGACGCCGGGGAGCTGTTTTTT. It translates to CASSSGQGDAGELFF.

The chain joins TRBV7-3 to TRBJ1-1; D gene uncertain. The CDR3 spans 13 residues. Germline CDR1 SGHTA, CDR2 FQGTGA. V was clipped by 1 base and J by 5 bases, with 8 bases between them. CDR3: CASSLNLRTEAFF. CDR3 sequence (DNA): TGTGCCAGCAGCTTAAACCTCAGGACTGAAGCTTTCTTT.

The chain uses TRBV9 and TRBJ2-5; possibly TRBD1 or TRBD2 for D (6 bases each). CDR3 length equals 16 residues. Germline values: CDR1 SGDLS, CDR2 YYNGEE. V was shortened by 0 bases and J by 2 bases, with 14 bases between the two germline ends. The chain's CDR3 is CASSVAGDLRQETQYF. The CDR3 region has the DNA TGTGCCAGCAGCGTAGCAGGGGACTTGAGGCAAGAGACCCAGTACTTC.

The chain combines TRBV29-1 with TRBJ2-7; 8 bases line up with TRBD1. The J segment lost 6 bases and the V segment lost 0 bases, leaving 10 bases of the junction unmatched. Per the germline V gene, CDR1 is SQVTM and CDR2 is ANQGSEA. The CDR3 has 15 residues. This CDR3 reads CSVEDRQGARGEQYF. Written as DNA, the CDR3 is TGCAGCGTTGAAGATCGGCAGGGGGCGCGGGGCGAGCAGTACTTC.

The chain couples TRBV11-2 to TRBJ2-7; 7 bases match TRBD2. V was clipped by 3 bases and J by 4 bases; unmatched bases: 18. The germline gives CDR1 SGHAT, CDR2 FQNNGV. The CDR3 consists of 18 residues. This CDR3 reads CASSFTSQSGDYWYEQYF. The CDR3 DNA reads TGTGCCAGCAGCTTTACCTCCCAAAGCGGGGACTATTGGTACGAGCAGTACTTC.

In regard to this clone: The same CDR3 can be traced to other DNA sequences in this sample. The V call is TRBV28, the J call TRBJ1-2, with D possibly matching TRBD1 (6 bases). Trimming pared 5 bases from V and 7 bases from J, leaving 23 bases between. CDR3 length: 16 amino acids. Per germline, CDR1 MDHEN and CDR2 SYDVKM. This CDR3 is CASSGQRSSSQLGYTF. The CDR3 coding sequence is TGTGCCAGCAGTGGACAGCGTTCCTCCTCGCAGCTTGGCTACACCTTC.

CDR3 sequence reads: CASSVGRGQGLYSPLHF. The CDR3 nucleotides are TGTGCCAGCAGCGTAGGAAGAGGACAGGGCCTCTATTCACCCCTCCACTTT. V is TRBV9 and J is TRBJ1-6; 8 positions agree with TRBD1. Trimming cost V 0 bases and J 8 bases; bases outside gene matches: 10. The length of the CDR3 is 17 residues. The germline gives CDR1 SGDLS, CDR2 YYNGEE.

The chain carries TRBV5-1 and TRBJ2-1; D might be TRBD2 (7 bases). V lost 2 bases, J lost 5 bases, and 11 bases lay in between. The CDR3 runs to 14 residues. Germline CDR1 SGHRS, CDR2 YFSETQ. CDR3 in DNA: TGCGCCAGCAGCTTTCGGGGGGCCGACAATGAGCAGTTCTTC. This codes for CASSFRGADNEQFF.

The V call is TRBV6-6, the J call TRBJ1-5; D is uncertain. V was trimmed by 5 bases and J by 2 bases, leaving 10 bases between them. Germline V gene lookup returns CDR1 MNHNY and CDR2 SVGAGI (reference sequence). The CDR3 contains 14 residues. CDR3 DNA sequence: TGTGCCAGCAGTGGATGGGGTGGCAATCAGCCCCAGCATTTT. It specifies CASSGWGGNQPQHF.

This rearrangement joins TRBV6-1 to TRBJ1-2; D gene ambiguous. The CDR3 loop spans 13 amino acids. V was trimmed by 4 bases and J by 4 bases, leaving 10 bases between them. Germline V gives CDR1 MNHNS, CDR2 SASEGT. CDR3 nucleotides: TGTGCCAGCAGTGTCGAGCTTGGCTATGGCTACACCTTC. It translates to CASSVELGYGYTF.

The chain links TRBV5-1 to TRBJ1-2; D uncertain. V dropped 0 bases and J dropped 5 bases, with 11 bases sitting between them. CDR3 length equals 14 residues. The germline V gene encodes CDR1 SGHRS and CDR2 YFSETQ. The CDR3 DNA follows: TGCGCCAGCAGCTTGGGTACAGACATATATGGCTACACCTTC. Its protein is CASSLGTDIYGYTF.

The chain employs TRBV6-7 and TRBJ1-2; D remains unclear. TRBV6-7 is designated an ORF whose function remains uncertain. The CDR3 has 15 residues. The V gene lost 3 bases and the J gene lost 0 bases, with 11 bases spanning the gap. CDR3 region: CASSYSTITNYGYTF. The CDR3 region has the DNA TGTGCCAGCAGTTATTCGACTATAACTAACTATGGCTACACCTTC.

This clone was found a few times. The chain uses TRBV6-4 and TRBJ1-4, with D maybe TRBD1 (6 bases). V shed 0 bases and J shed 7 bases, with 21 bases lying between them. CDR1 is MRHNA, CDR2 SNTAGT, per germline. The CDR3 loop spans 18 amino acids. The DNA of the CDR3 is TGTGCCAGCAGTGACTCGATCTGGCAGGGGTTATCCGGTGAAAAACTGTTTTTT. Protein product: CASSDSIWQGLSGEKLFF.

A few counts support this clone. The CDR3 nucleotides read TGTGCCATCAGTGTTTCCCCCCCCACCAACGGTGAGCAGTTCTTC. This codes for CAISVSPPTNGEQFF. The rearrangement links TRBV10-3 to TRBJ2-1, with no clear D. There are 15 residues in the CDR3. The germline V gene has CDR1 ENHRY and CDR2 SYGVKD. V was cut by 4 bases and J by 9 bases, with 19 bases left in between.

The chain is built from TRBV7-3 and TRBJ2-6, with D possibly TRBD1 on 5 matching bases. This CDR3 has 14 amino acids. Germline V CDR1 and CDR2: SGHTA, FQGTGA. Trimming removed 5 bases from V and 4 bases from J, with 9 bases in between. The CDR3 DNA follows: TGTGCCAGCAGCCCAGGGTCCGGGGCCAACGTCCTGACTTTC. Protein sequence: CASSPGSGANVLTF.

CDR3 region: CASSLERGQPKETQYF. The DNA for the CDR3 is TGTGCCAGCAGCTTGGAAAGGGGACAGCCCAAAGAGACCCAGTACTTC. This chain joins TRBV5-8 and TRBJ2-5, with 7 bases aligning to TRBD1. Trimming took 0 bases from V and 3 from J; bases not matched to a gene: 8. The CDR3 consists of 16 residues. Germline V gene lookup returns CDR1 SGHTS and CDR2 YDEGEE.

This chain joins TRBV6-6 and TRBJ2-7, with D tentatively TRBD1 (6 bases). CDR3 size: 12 residues. CDR1 is MNHNY, CDR2 SVGAGI, per germline (reference sequence). Trimming took off 0 bases at V and 7 bases at J, with 7 bases between the two ends. The CDR3 DNA is TGTGCCAGCAGTTACTCGGGGACAGAGCAGTACTTC. Its translation is CASSYSGTEQYF.

A few counts support this clone. The rearrangement uses TRBV28 and TRBJ1-1; 8 bases are shared with TRBD1. Germline CDR1 and CDR2: MDHEN and SYDVKM. The CDR3 loop spans 12 amino acids. Trimming at V came to 9 bases and at J to 8 bases, leaving 8 bases not matched to a gene. CDR3 in amino acids: CASKTGVGEAFF. CDR3 in DNA: TGTGCCAGTAAGACAGGGGTTGGCGAAGCTTTCTTT.